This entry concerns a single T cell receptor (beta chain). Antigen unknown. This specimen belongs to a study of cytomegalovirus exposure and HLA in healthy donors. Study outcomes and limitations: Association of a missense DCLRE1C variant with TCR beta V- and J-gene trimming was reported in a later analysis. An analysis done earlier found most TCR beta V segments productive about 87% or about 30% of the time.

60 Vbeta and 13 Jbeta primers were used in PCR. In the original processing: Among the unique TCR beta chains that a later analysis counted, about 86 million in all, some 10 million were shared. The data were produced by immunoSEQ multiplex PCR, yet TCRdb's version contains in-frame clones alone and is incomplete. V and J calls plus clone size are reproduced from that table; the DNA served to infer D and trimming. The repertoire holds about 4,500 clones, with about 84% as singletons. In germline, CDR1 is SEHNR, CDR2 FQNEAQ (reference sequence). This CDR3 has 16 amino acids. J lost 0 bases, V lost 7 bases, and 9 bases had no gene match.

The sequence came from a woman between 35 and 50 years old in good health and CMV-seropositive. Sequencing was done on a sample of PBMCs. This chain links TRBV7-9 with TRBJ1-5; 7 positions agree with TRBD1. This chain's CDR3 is CASTLAGGSSNQPQHF. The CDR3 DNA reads TGTGCCAGCACGTTGGCAGGGGGAAGTAGCAATCAGCCCCAGCATTTT.